Shown below are 26 T cell receptor beta chains from a single sample sequenced in a study of siplizumab effects on memory and regulatory T cells. Assay used: immunoSEQ multiplex PCR; TCRdb lists only in-frame clones, some missing. The sample shows roughly 82,000 clones, roughly 87% of them seen only once. Input material: Tregs sorted from blood. The receptor source for this set is a human donor in good health.

The V call is TRBV18, the J call TRBJ1-6; 10 bases are a match to TRBD1. The CDR3 consists of 18 residues. Germline lookup yields CDR1 KGHSH and CDR2 LQKENI. V dropped 3 bases and J dropped 1; count of bases not matched to a gene: 6. Here the CDR3 DNA reads TGTGCCAGCTCACCCCGGTCGGGACAGGGGTCCTATAATTCACCCCTCCACTTT. Protein product: CASSPRSGQGSYNSPLHF.

This chain links TRBV7-7 with TRBJ2-2; unclear D gene. V gave up 5 bases and J gave up 5 bases, with 12 bases separating them. The CDR3 totals 14 residues. CDR1 SSHAT and CDR2 FNYEAQ come from the germline V gene (reference sequence). The CDR3 here is CASSPSTGTGELFF. The DNA for the CDR3 is TGTGCCAGCAGCCCGTCAACTGGAACCGGGGAGCTGTTTTTT.

The J gene is TRBJ2-6, the V gene TRBV10-3, with TRBD2 as a possible D gene (5 bases). V lost 0 bases, J lost 0 bases, and 12 bases lay in between. The germline gives CDR1 ENHRY, CDR2 SYGVKD. The CDR3 totals 18 residues. The CDR3 loop is CAISESRADSSGANVLTF. The CDR3 region has the DNA TGTGCCATCAGTGAGTCGAGGGCGGATAGCTCTGGGGCCAACGTCCTGACTTTC.

The table lists this clone with a few counts. The rearrangement joins TRBV5-1 to TRBJ2-3, with unresolved D. In germline, CDR1 is SGHRS, CDR2 YFSETQ. The V gene lost 4 bases and the J gene lost 4 bases, with 10 bases spanning the gap. CDR3 length: 13 amino acids. CDR3 sequence reads: CASSDVTSDTQYF. CDR3 nucleotides: TGCGCCAGCAGCGACGTTACGTCAGATACGCAGTATTTT.

Regarding this clone: Compared with germline, one end of the junction differs, possibly owing to a read error. The chain carries TRBV11-3 and TRBJ2-7; maybe TRBD2 (6 bases). The germline gives CDR1 SGHNT, CDR2 YENEEA. The CDR3 covers 12 residues. CDR3 region: CASSLVPIRDSF. The CDR3 DNA reads TGTGCCAGCAGCTTAGTTCCAATTCGGGACTCCTTC. The full variable domain, its missing parts supplied by reference TRBV11-3 and TRBJ2-7, is EAGVVQSPRYKIIEKKQPVAFWCNPISGHNTLYWYLQNLGQGPELLIRYENEEAVDDSQLPKDRFSAERLKGVDSTLKIQPAELGDSAVYLCASSLVPIRDSFGPGTRLTVT.

The chain joins TRBV19 to TRBJ2-3; D is perhaps TRBD1 (5 bases). The CDR3 totals 17 residues. The germline V and J ends were trimmed by 2 bases and 2 bases, with 17 bases remaining between them. Germline V lookup: CDR1 LNHDA, CDR2 SQIVND (reference sequence). This CDR3 reads CASSIKSWGPATDTQYF. The DNA of the CDR3 is TGTGCCAGTAGTATAAAGAGTTGGGGCCCTGCCACAGATACGCAGTATTTT. The full variable domain, completed using reference TRBV19 and TRBJ2-3, is DGGITQSPKYLFRKEGQNVTLSCEQNLNHDAMYWYRQDPGQGLRLIYYSQIVNDFQKGDIAEGYSVSREKKESFPLTVTSAQKNPTAFYLCASSIKSWGPATDTQYFGPGTRLTVL.

The rearrangement links TRBV11-2 to TRBJ2-2; 7 nucleotides agree with TRBD2. V lost 6 bases to trimming and J lost 5 bases; unmatched junction nucleotides: 6. CDR1 is SGHAT and CDR2 is FQNNGV in the germline V gene. The CDR3 spans 14 residues. The CDR3 protein is CASSLTSSTGELFF. The CDR3 DNA reads as TGTGCCAGCAGTTTGACTAGCAGTACCGGGGAGCTGTTTTTT.

This clone is a singleton in its sample. The rearrangement links TRBV5-6 to TRBJ2-6; D is uncertain. Trimming took 2 bases from V and 3 from J, leaving 0 bases between them. The CDR3 has 12 amino acids. Germline lookup yields CDR1 SGHDT and CDR2 YYEEEE. The CDR3 DNA follows: TGTGCCAGCAGCTTTGGGGCCAACGTCCTGACTTTC. Amino acids: CASSFGANVLTF.

The chain recombines TRBV4-3 with TRBJ1-6, with 10 nucleotides matching TRBD1. V dropped 3 bases and J dropped 7; count of bases not matched to a gene: 6. CDR3 length equals 16 residues. The V gene's germline CDR1 is LGHNA and CDR2 YSLEER. The CDR3 bases are TGCGCCAGCAGCCAGGCCAAGACAGGGGGCAATTCACCCCTCCACTTT. It is translated as CASSQAKTGGNSPLHF.

The V gene is TRBV5-1, the J gene TRBJ1-3; D is perhaps TRBD1 (5 bases). This CDR3 has 15 amino acids. The ends were cut back, 4 bases at V and 0 bases at J, with 11 bases in the middle. Per germline, CDR1 SGHRS and CDR2 YFSETQ. CDR3 nucleotide sequence: TGCGCCAGCAGCCCGGTCGGGGGCTCTGGAAACACCATATATTTT. This sequence encodes CASSPVGGSGNTIYF.

The rearrangement joins TRBV5-1 to TRBJ1-1, with D uncertain. The CDR3 covers 11 residues. Germline CDR1 SGHRS, CDR2 YFSETQ. V was clipped by 4 bases and J by 5 bases, with 6 bases between them. The CDR3 DNA is TGCGCCAGCAGCGGAGGTACTGAAGCTTTCTTT. Translating gives CASSGGTEAFF.

The chain has TRBV7-2 and TRBJ1-3; D gene ambiguous. V lost 3 bases, J lost 1 base, and 7 bases lay in between. CDR1 SGHTA and CDR2 FQGNSA come from the germline V gene. CDR3 length: 14 amino acids. CDR3 nucleotides: TGTGCCAGCAGCTTTTTGAGGTCTGGAAACACCATATATTTT. Translating it yields CASSFLRSGNTIYF.

The chain carries TRBV5-1 and TRBJ2-1; weak D call: TRBD1 (6 bases). Looked up from germline, CDR1 is SGHRS and CDR2 is YFSETQ. The CDR3 sequence is 12 residues long. Trimming took 2 bases from V and 10 from J, leaving 10 bases between them. As DNA, the CDR3 is TGCGCCAGCAGCTTCCAGGGGCGAGAGCAGTTCTTC. Translation gives CASSFQGREQFF.

This clone was counted between two and nine times. V usage is TRBV7-3 and J usage is TRBJ1-1, with 10 positions matching TRBD1. The length of the CDR3 is 18 residues. CDR1 and CDR2 (germline): SGHTA, FQGTGA. V trimming: 1 base; J trimming: 4 bases; junction bases outside the gene matches: 12. In DNA form, the CDR3 reads TGTGCCAGCAGCTTAATGGGACAGGGGATCGGGGTGGGCACTGAAGCTTTCTTT. Amino acids: CASSLMGQGIGVGTEAFF.

V usage is TRBV27 and J usage is TRBJ1-5; D remains ambiguous. The CDR3 covers 15 residues. The V end lost 0 bases, the J end lost 5 bases, and 11 bases lay between the germline ends. Germline-derived CDR1 and CDR2 are MNHEY and SMNVEV (reference sequence). The CDR3 bases are TGTGCCAGCAGTTTATCGTATTTTTTAGATCAGCCCCAGCATTTT. This gives the protein CASSLSYFLDQPQHF.

The chain recombines TRBV6-6 with TRBJ2-7, with TRBD1 as a possible D gene (6 bases). Trimming pared 5 bases from V and 4 bases from J, leaving 9 bases between. There are 12 residues in the CDR3. Germline CDR1 reads MNHNY; CDR2 reads SVGAGI (reference sequence). DNA for the CDR3: TGTGCCAGCAGTCGGACAGAGTACGAGCAGTACTTC. Its translation is CASSRTEYEQYF.

The chain carries TRBV6-6 and TRBJ1-6; D uncertain. V lost 2 bases, J lost 10 bases, and 12 bases lay in between. The CDR3 totals 14 residues. Germline CDR1 is MNHNY and CDR2 is SVGAGI (reference sequence). Here the CDR3 DNA reads TGTGCCAGCAGTTACCAGCTCTCCGGCTCACCCCTCCACTTT. This gives the protein CASSYQLSGSPLHF.

The chain has TRBV5-1 and TRBJ1-2, with 7 positions matching TRBD1. The ends lost 4 bases at V and 4 bases at J; junction bases unmatched: 7. CDR1 is SGHRS, CDR2 YFSETQ, per germline. The CDR3 is made up of 14 amino acids. CDR3 region: CASSDRASPYGYTF. In nucleotides, the CDR3 is TGCGCCAGCAGCGACAGGGCGAGCCCCTATGGCTACACCTTC.

The CDR3 DNA is TGTGCCAGCAGTGAATCCCCTTCCGGGACCAATGGCTACACCTTC. This codes for CASSESPSGTNGYTF. V gene TRBV25-1 combines with J gene TRBJ1-2; the D gene is possibly TRBD1 (5 bases). V was trimmed by 1 base and J by 6 bases, leaving 15 bases between them. The CDR3 extends over 15 amino acids. In germline, CDR1 is MGHDK, CDR2 SYGVNS.

The chain joins TRBV6-6 to TRBJ1-5; D is uncertain. This CDR3 has 16 amino acids. V was shortened by 2 bases and J by 0 bases, with 11 bases between the two germline ends. Germline lookup yields CDR1 MNHNY and CDR2 SVGAGI (reference sequence). CDR3 bases: TGTGCCAGCAGTTACCAAAGCTGGGTTAGCAATCAGCCCCAGCATTTT. Translated: CASSYQSWVSNQPQHF.

This chain joins TRBV7-2 and TRBJ2-5; D is uncertain. Trimming took off 5 bases at V and 6 bases at J, with 10 bases between the two ends. The CDR3 is 12 residues long. Germline V gives CDR1 SGHTA, CDR2 FQGNSA. Here the CDR3 reads CASSPRPQTQYF. DNA of the CDR3: TGTGCCAGCAGCCCCCGACCGCAGACCCAGTACTTC.

The J gene is TRBJ1-6, the V gene TRBV12-5; D is ambiguous. V was clipped by 2 bases and J by 9 bases, with 5 bases between them. The CDR3 extends over 12 amino acids. Germline-derived CDR1 and CDR2 are LGHNT and FRNRAP. In nucleotides, the CDR3 is TGTGCTAGTGGTTTGACAGCTTCACCCCTCCACTTT. Translation: CASGLTASPLHF.

The chain couples TRBV5-6 to TRBJ1-5, with 10 bases lining up with TRBD1. V was pared by 0 bases and J by 0 bases, with 3 bases of the junction left unmatched. The CDR3 is 17 amino acids. Germline lookup yields CDR1 SGHDT and CDR2 YYEEEE. CDR3 sequence reads: CASSLGTGGYSNQPQHF. CDR3 in DNA: TGTGCCAGCAGCTTGGGGACAGGGGGTTATAGCAATCAGCCCCAGCATTTT. Filled out from reference TRBV5-6 and TRBJ1-5, the complete variable domain reads DAGVTQSPTHLIKTRGQQVTLRCSPKSGHDTVSWYQQALGQGPQFIFQYYEEEERQRGNFPDRFSGHQFPNYSSELNVNALLLGDSALYLCASSLGTGGYSNQPQHFGDGTRLSIL.

The chain recombines TRBV5-6 with TRBJ1-6; D may be TRBD1 (6 bases). The CDR3 length is 15 residues. Germline V gene sequence: CDR1 SGHDT, CDR2 YYEEEE. V lost 4 bases and J 9 bases, leaving 17 bases between the germline ends. CDR3 sequence: CASSLDTPGASPLHF. Here the CDR3 DNA reads TGTGCCAGCAGCCTGGACACTCCGGGGGCTTCACCCCTCCACTTT. The complete variable domain, with remaining parts taken from reference TRBV5-6 and TRBJ1-6, reads DAGVTQSPTHLIKTRGQQVTLRCSPKSGHDTVSWYQQALGQGPQFIFQYYEEEERQRGNFPDRFSGHQFPNYSSELNVNALLLGDSALYLCASSLDTPGASPLHFGNGTRLTVT.

The DNA of the CDR3 is TGTGCCAGCAGTCCAAGGGGGGGATCCTCCTACGAGCAGTACTTC. Residues: CASSPRGGSSYEQYF. The chain couples TRBV6-1 to TRBJ2-7; D perhaps matches TRBD2 (7 bases). Germline assignment: CDR1 MNHNS and CDR2 SASEGT. The length of the CDR3 is 15 residues. The germline V and J ends were trimmed by 5 bases and 0 bases, with 14 bases remaining between them.

The chain is built from TRBV21-1 and TRBJ1-2. TRBV21-1 is labeled a pseudogene. CDR3 size: 16 residues. The CDR3 DNA reads TGTGCCAGCAGCAGAGGACTCTCCTCTCTTCCTATAGGGTACACCTTC. It codes for CASSRGLSSLPIGYTF.